The clone carrying this T cell receptor beta chain has ten or more counts. These data come from a study of low-dose radiotherapy and immunotherapy resistance in tumors. Background on the study: Members of Cohort 2 were treated with 1 Gy per fraction every two weeks; their total was 13 Gy over 26 weeks.

The sample's time point: after trial treatment. Stated treatment: LDRT plus nivolumab, ipilimumab, low-dose cyclophosphamide and aspirin (RACIN trial). Donors received nivolumab, ipilimumab, aspirin, low-dose cyclophosphamide and low-dose radiotherapy. Gene-specific TRAV and TRBV primers were used for first-strand cDNA, covering alpha and beta chains. Using a constant-region primer together with a V-primer adapter, TCRs were subjected to 20 PCR cycles of amplification. One entry per CDR3 protein results from TCRdb running MiXCR on the reads. The table includes 35,000 to 45,000 distinct CDR3 sequences, 25% to 30% detected once. Trimming removed 1 base at V and 4 bases at J, with 11 bases between. The CDR3 length is 14 residues. Germline V CDR1 and CDR2: LGHDT, YNNKEL (reference sequence).

The material sequenced was PBMCs, taken after low-dose radiotherapy plus immunotherapy. The V and J genes are TRBV3-1 and TRBJ2-7; D unresolved. The source is a male donor with prostate cancer. The CDR3 nucleotides are TGTGCCAGCAGCCAAGTGCCCAGAGTATACGAGCAGTACTTC. Residues: CASSQVPRVYEQYF.